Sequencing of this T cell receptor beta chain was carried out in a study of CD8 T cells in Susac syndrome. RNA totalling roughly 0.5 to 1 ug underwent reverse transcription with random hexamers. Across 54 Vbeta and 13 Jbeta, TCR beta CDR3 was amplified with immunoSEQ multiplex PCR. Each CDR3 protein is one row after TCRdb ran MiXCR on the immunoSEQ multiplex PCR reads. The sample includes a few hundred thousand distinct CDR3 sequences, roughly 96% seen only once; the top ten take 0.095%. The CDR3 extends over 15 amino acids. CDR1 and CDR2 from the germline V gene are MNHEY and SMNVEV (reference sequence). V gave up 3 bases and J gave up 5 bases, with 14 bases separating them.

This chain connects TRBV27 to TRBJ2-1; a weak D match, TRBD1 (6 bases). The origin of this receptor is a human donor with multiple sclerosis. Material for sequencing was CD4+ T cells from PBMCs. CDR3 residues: CASSLGAGPHNEQFF. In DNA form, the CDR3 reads TGTGCCAGCAGTTTGGGGGCGGGCCCGCACAATGAGCAGTTCTTC.